One sample yielded the 12 T cell receptor beta chains listed below, sequenced in a study of CD8+ T cells in alopecia areata. TCR sequencing used cDNA made by reverse transcription of extracted RNA. Assay used: immunoSEQ multiplex PCR; TCRdb lists only in-frame clones, some missing. The table records fewer than 250,000 clones, less than 45% of them present only once. Noted treatment: oral pan-JAK inhibitor, 5-10 mg twice daily. This specimen was CD4+ T cells sorted from blood, taken at approximately week 34, from a patient treated with tofacitinib. Receptors originate from a human donor with alopecia areata.

This chain joins TRBV29-1 and TRBJ2-3; the match to TRBD1 covers 11 bases. The CDR3 loop spans 15 amino acids. V shed 6 bases and J 3 bases; nucleotides not matched to a gene: 8. Looked up from germline, CDR1 is SQVTM and CDR2 is ANQGSEA. The CDR3 loop is CSVQGQGASTDTQYF. DNA of the CDR3: TGCAGCGTCCAAGGACAGGGGGCAAGTACAGATACGCAGTATTTT.

This clone has just a few counts. The chain combines TRBV11-2 with TRBJ2-4; D uncertain. In germline, CDR1 is SGHAT, CDR2 FQNNGV. CDR3 length equals 14 residues. V was clipped by 3 bases and J by 0 bases, with 6 bases between them. CDR3 amino acids: CASSFRTAKNIQYF. CDR3 coding DNA: TGTGCCAGCAGCTTCCGGACAGCCAAAAACATTCAGTACTTC.

This clone showed up just a few times. The chain combines TRBV7-9 with TRBJ2-5, with 7 nucleotides matching TRBD2. Germline CDR1 and CDR2: SEHNR and FQNEAQ (reference sequence). The CDR3 is 15 residues long. V shed 2 bases and J 2 bases; nucleotides not matched to a gene: 5. CDR3 amino acids: CASSLYGTTQETQYF. The CDR3 DNA reads TGTGCCAGCAGCTTATATGGGACTACTCAAGAGACCCAGTACTTC.

There are a few counts of this clone. The CDR3 nucleotides read TGTGCCAGCAGCCGAGTATCCTCCGGGGAGCTGTTTTTT. This codes for CASSRVSSGELFF. The chain couples TRBV11-3 to TRBJ2-2, with D hard to call. The V gene lost 5 bases and the J gene lost 6 bases, with 10 bases spanning the gap. Germline V gene data show CDR1 as SGHNT and CDR2 as YENEEA. There are 13 residues in the CDR3. Full variable domain (missing parts from reference TRBV11-3 and TRBJ2-2): EAGVVQSPRYKIIEKKQPVAFWCNPISGHNTLYWYLQNLGQGPELLIRYENEEAVDDSQLPKDRFSAERLKGVDSTLKIQPAELGDSAVYLCASSRVSSGELFFGEGSRLTVL.

This clone has more than one count but fewer than ten. The chain combines TRBV7-2 with TRBJ2-1; D is unclear. CDR1 is SGHTA and CDR2 is FQGNSA in the germline V gene. The CDR3 is made up of 15 amino acids. The ends were cut back, 7 bases at V and 4 bases at J, with 17 bases in the middle. CDR3 nucleotide sequence: TGTGCCAGCATCCCAAGCCGGTCCGGTTACAATGAGCAGTTCTTC. It encodes CASIPSRSGYNEQFF. Supplemented by reference TRBV7-2 and TRBJ2-1, the full variable domain reads GAGVSQSPSNKVTEKGKDVELRCDPISGHTALYWYRQSLGQGLEFLIYFQGNSAPDKSGLPSDRFSAERTGGSVSTLTIQRTQQEDSAVYLCASIPSRSGYNEQFFGPGTRLTVL.

V is TRBV7-3 and J is TRBJ2-6; D is undetermined. CDR1 is SGHTA, CDR2 FQGTGA, per germline. The germline V and J ends were trimmed by 5 bases and 4 bases, with 12 bases remaining between them. The CDR3 covers 15 residues. CDR3 in DNA: TGTGCCAGCAGCCTCGACTCGAGAGGGGCCAACGTCCTGACTTTC. Its protein product is CASSLDSRGANVLTF.

The V and J genes are TRBV11-2 and TRBJ1-5, with 7 bases aligning to TRBD1. There are 12 residues in the CDR3. The V gene's germline CDR1 is SGHAT and CDR2 FQNNGV. V shed 5 bases, J shed 6 bases, and the junction held 1 base outside the gene matches. CDR3 residues: CASSPGGQPQHF. The CDR3, as DNA: TGTGCCAGCAGCCCAGGGGGTCAGCCCCAGCATTTT.

A few counts support this clone. The chain is built from TRBV4-1 and TRBJ2-7; D possibly corresponds to TRBD2 (5 bases). Germline V lookup: CDR1 MGHRA, CDR2 YSYEKL. V dropped 0 bases and J dropped 3 bases, with 12 bases sitting between them. This CDR3 is 15 amino acids long. CDR3 sequence (DNA): TGCGCCAGCAGCCAAGAGGGTCCGGGAATCTACGAGCAGTACTTC. Amino acid sequence: CASSQEGPGIYEQYF.

This clone was detected a few times. The chain links TRBV30 to TRBJ1-3, with D hard to call. The CDR3 runs to 11 residues. Trimming removed 5 bases from V and 8 bases from J, with 10 bases in between. CDR1 and CDR2 (germline): GTSNPN, SVGIG (reference sequence). CDR3 amino acids: CAWQPVDTIYF. The DNA of the CDR3 is TGTGCCTGGCAACCTGTGGACACCATATATTTT.

This clone was counted between two and nine times. This chain connects TRBV5-1 to TRBJ2-2; 7 bases fit TRBD1. The CDR3 sequence is 20 residues long. Germline trimming cut 1 base from V and 0 bases from J; bases unmatched to any gene: 15. Looked up from germline, CDR1 is SGHRS and CDR2 is YFSETQ. As DNA, the CDR3 is TGCGCCAGCAGCTTGCCGATTCCGGGACAGTTAAATTCGAACACCGGGGAGCTGTTTTTT. It is translated as CASSLPIPGQLNSNTGELFF.

This clone was seen only a few times. The chain couples TRBV30 to TRBJ1-1; TRBD1 might be the D (5 bases). The V end lost 4 bases, the J end lost 10 bases, and 22 bases lay between the germline ends. The germline V gene encodes CDR1 GTSNPN and CDR2 SVGIG (reference sequence). This CDR3 spans 14 amino acids. CDR3 bases: TGTGCCTGGATGAACAGGATAGTAAGATCGGGAGCTTTCTTT. Protein: CAWMNRIVRSGAFF.

This chain uses TRBV6-5 with TRBJ2-3; D could derive from TRBD1 or TRBD2 (6 bases each). Germline-derived CDR1 and CDR2 are MNHEY and SVGAGI. V was clipped by 9 bases and J by 5 bases, with 18 bases between them. There are 14 residues in the CDR3. CDR3 residues: CASWGAVAKDTQYF. DNA for the CDR3: TGTGCCAGTTGGGGGGCCGTGGCTAAAGATACGCAGTATTTT.